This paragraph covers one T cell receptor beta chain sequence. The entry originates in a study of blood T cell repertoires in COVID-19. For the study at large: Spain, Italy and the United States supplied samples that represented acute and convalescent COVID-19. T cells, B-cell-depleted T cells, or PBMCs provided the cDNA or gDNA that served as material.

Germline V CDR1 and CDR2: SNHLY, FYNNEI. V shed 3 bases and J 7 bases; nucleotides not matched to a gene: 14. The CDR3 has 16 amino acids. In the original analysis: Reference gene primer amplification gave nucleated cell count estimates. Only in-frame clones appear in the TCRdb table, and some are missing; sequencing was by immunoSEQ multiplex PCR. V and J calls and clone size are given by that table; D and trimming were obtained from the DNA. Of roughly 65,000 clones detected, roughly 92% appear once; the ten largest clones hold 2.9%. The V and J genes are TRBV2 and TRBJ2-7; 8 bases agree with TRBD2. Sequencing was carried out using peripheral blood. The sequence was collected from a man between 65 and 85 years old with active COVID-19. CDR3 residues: CASSDTSAGVWREQYF. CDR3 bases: TGTGCCAGCAGTGACACCTCAGCGGGGGTATGGAGGGAGCAGTACTTC.